This TCR beta chain was found in a study of response to subunit inactivated influenza vaccine. Study-wide results and limits: Seasonal influenza vaccination, on each occasion, was suggested by the authors to recruit few new T cells.

The CDR3 loop spans 16 amino acids. CDR1 and CDR2 (germline): MNHNS, SASEGT. V was clipped by 7 bases and J by 2 bases, with 17 bases between them. This clonotype was observed a handful of times. Its antigen remains unknown. MiXCR was run by TCRdb on the RT-PCR reads, yielding one entry per CDR3 protein. The data show over 400,000 distinct CDR3 sequences, approximately 11% seen once. The sample in question was PBMCs from blood, obtained more than 35 days after vaccination. The sequence was obtained from a man in his fifties or sixties who received an inactivated influenza vaccine. The chain links TRBV6-1 to TRBJ2-2; D possibly corresponds to TRBD1 (5 bases). Written as DNA, the CDR3 is TGTGCCAGCAAACCTGACAGCCTCCTCAACACCGGGGAGCTGTTTTTT. It codes for CASKPDSLLNTGELFF.